This passage covers 20 T cell receptor beta chains from one sample sequenced in a study of identical twins. TCRdb passed the 5' RACE reads through MiXCR, listing each CDR3 protein once. The data hold 1,800,000 or so distinct CDR3 sequences, with under 35% observed a single time. The sample consisted of cord blood. The receptors stem from a newborn girl in good health.

This clonotype has a count of ten or more. This sequence joins TRBV24-1 and TRBJ2-3; D unresolved. CDR3 length: 13 residues. The V end was cut by 4 bases, the J end by 4 bases, with 8 bases between. The germline gives CDR1 KGHDR, CDR2 SFDVKD. The CDR3 bases are TGTGCCACCAGTGAAGGGTCCCCAGATACGCAGTATTTT. Translating gives CATSEGSPDTQYF.

Turning to this clonotype: This could be a read error, since a much larger clone is one nucleotide away. The CDR3 does not close with the conserved phenylalanine or tryptophan, likely indicating a read error. The genes are TRBV28 and TRBJ2-1; 12 bases are a match to TRBD2. The trim removed 1 base at V and 6 bases at J, leaving 7 bases unmatched. This CDR3 comprises 17 residues. Germline V CDR1 and CDR2: MDHEN, SYDVKM. The DNA of the CDR3 is TGTGCCAGCAGTTTATCTGCCGGACTAGCGGGAATCAATGAGCAGTTCTAC. Amino acid sequence: CASSLSAGLAGINEQFY.

J is TRBJ1-2 and V is TRBV7-9; a weak D match, TRBD1 (5 bases). The germline V and J ends were trimmed by 0 bases and 5 bases, with 10 bases remaining between them. Germline V CDR1 and CDR2: SEHNR, FQNEAQ (reference sequence). The CDR3 is 14 amino acids. In nucleotides, the CDR3 is TGTGCCAGCAGCTTAGCGGCAGGGAAATATGGCTACACCTTC. Its translation: CASSLAAGKYGYTF.

This clonotype showed up just a few times. V usage is TRBV28 and J usage is TRBJ2-1; the D is unclear. The V gene's germline CDR1 is MDHEN and CDR2 SYDVKM. Trimming removed 6 bases at V and 5 bases at J, with 17 bases between. The CDR3 totals 15 residues. The DNA of the CDR3 is TGTGCCAGCAGGACTCCGGAGACTCGTCACAATGAGCAGTTCTTC. It encodes CASRTPETRHNEQFF.

This chain uses TRBV3-1 with TRBJ1-2, with a possible D match to TRBD1 (5 bases). Germline CDR1 reads LGHDT; CDR2 reads YNNKEL (reference sequence). The V gene lost 3 bases and the J gene lost 7 bases, with 12 bases spanning the gap. The CDR3 sequence is 13 residues long. In DNA form, the CDR3 reads TGTGCCAGCAGCCACGGGGGGGATCTTGGCTACACCTTC. It yields the protein CASSHGGDLGYTF.

This clonotype has just a few counts. V is TRBV6-5 and J is TRBJ2-2, with 9 bases that match TRBD2. The V gene's germline CDR1 is MNHEY and CDR2 SVGAGI. The CDR3 has 18 residues. V shed 4 bases and J 0 bases; nucleotides not matched to a gene: 9. This CDR3 is CASSSYGTSPPNTGELFF. The CDR3 coding sequence is TGTGCCAGCAGTTCCTACGGGACTAGCCCCCCGAACACCGGGGAGCTGTTTTTT.

V and J are TRBV4-2 and TRBJ2-5, with TRBD1 matching over 8 bases. Near its end, the DNA agrees better with TRBJ2-7, so the J call may be wrong. In germline, CDR1 is LGHNA, CDR2 YNFKEQ. The CDR3 is 15 amino acids. The CDR3 DNA follows: TGTGCCAGCAGCCAGGCGGACAGGGCCGCCTACGAGCAGTACTTC. It specifies CASSQADRAAYEQYF.

This clonotype was seen a few times. CDR3 bases: TGCAGTGGGGGTTTGCGGGGGGGCACAGATACGCAGTATTTT. It translates to CSGGLRGGTDTQYF. This chain uses TRBV20-1 with TRBJ2-3, with 8 positions matching TRBD2. The germline V gene has CDR1 DFQATT and CDR2 SNEGSKA (reference sequence). The V gene end was trimmed by 7 bases and the J gene end by 1 base; junction bases not matched to a gene: 7. This CDR3 is 14 amino acids long.

The V gene is TRBV5-1, the J gene TRBJ1-1; D is possibly TRBD1 (5 bases). The CDR3 is 14 residues long. The germline V gene encodes CDR1 SGHRS and CDR2 YFSETQ. Trimming removed 3 bases from V and 3 bases from J, with 12 bases in between. The DNA for the CDR3 is TGCGCCAGCAGCTCCCAGGGCGGGGACACTGAAGCTTTCTTT. Its protein product is CASSSQGGDTEAFF. Together with reference TRBV5-1 and TRBJ1-1, the CDR3 gives the full variable domain: KAGVTQTPRYLIKTRGQQVTLSCSPISGHRSVSWYQQTPGQGLQFLFEYFSETQRNKGNFPGRFSGRQFSNSRSEMNVSTLELGDSALYLCASSSQGGDTEAFFGQGTRLTVV.

This clonotype was detected a few times. The J gene is TRBJ2-5, the V gene TRBV6-5; 11 bases agree with TRBD2. CDR1 and CDR2 from the germline V gene are MNHEY and SVGAGI. Trimming took 4 bases from V and 1 from J; bases not matched to a gene: 2. This CDR3 contains 15 residues. CDR3 sequence (DNA): TGTGCCAGCAGTTGGCTAGCGGGAGGCCAAGAGACCCAGTACTTC. Translating it yields CASSWLAGGQETQYF.

V usage is TRBV29-1 and J usage is TRBJ2-3; 8 bases are a match to TRBD1. J was trimmed by 4 bases and V by 4 bases; bases with no gene match: 7. The germline CDR1 and CDR2 sequences are SQVTM and ANQGSEA. This CDR3 spans 14 amino acids. CDR3 region: CSVAPTGAADTQYF. DNA for the CDR3: TGCAGCGTTGCCCCGACAGGGGCCGCAGATACGCAGTATTTT.

The CDR3 coding sequence is TGCGCCAGCAGTGACTTCGCGGGGGCAAGCACAGATACGCAGTATTTT. Protein: CASSDFAGASTDTQYF. The chain employs TRBV10-2 and TRBJ2-3; D may be TRBD2 (7 bases). This CDR3 has 16 residues. Germline CDR1 WSHSY, CDR2 SAAADI. Trimming removed 3 bases from V and 0 bases from J, with 13 bases in between.

This clonotype appeared a few times. The chain has TRBV20-1 and TRBJ2-1; the match to TRBD2 covers 16 bases. The V and J ends lost 3 bases and 10 bases, in that order; junction bases with no gene match: 6. Germline loops: CDR1 DFQATT, CDR2 SNEGSKA (reference sequence). The CDR3 runs 15 residues. CDR3 in DNA: TGCAGTGCTAGCCCAGGGACTAGCGGGAGGGGGGAGCAGTTCTTC. This codes for CSASPGTSGRGEQFF.

The J gene is TRBJ2-6, the V gene TRBV25-1, with D tentatively TRBD2 (6 bases). The CDR3 is 16 amino acids. V lost 1 base and J lost 2, with 9 bases in between. The germline V gene encodes CDR1 MGHDK and CDR2 SYGVNS. Written as DNA, the CDR3 is TGTGCCAGCAGTGAATCTGCGGGACCTGGGGCCAACGTCCTGACTTTC. Its translation: CASSESAGPGANVLTF.

V usage is TRBV7-9 and J usage is TRBJ1-1; D is undetermined. V was clipped by 1 base and J by 9 bases, with 9 bases between them. From germline, CDR1 is SEHNR and CDR2 FQNEAQ (reference sequence). This CDR3 is 12 amino acids long. CDR3 DNA sequence: TGTGCCAGCAGCTTAGGGGGAAACCAAGCTTTCTTT. Its protein is CASSLGGNQAFF.

In DNA, the CDR3 is TGTGCCAGCAGTGAAGCGACAGGCGACGGGAACACTGAAGCTTTCTTT. Its protein product is CASSEATGDGNTEAFF. The gene calls are TRBV6-1 and TRBJ1-1; D perhaps matches TRBD1 (6 bases). With 0 bases removed from V and 1 base from J, the gap between germline ends came to 12 bases. Germline V gene sequence: CDR1 MNHNS, CDR2 SASEGT. CDR3 size: 16 residues.

This clonotype was seen more than once but under ten times. The chain links TRBV5-1 to TRBJ1-4; the D is unclear. Germline assignment: CDR1 SGHRS and CDR2 YFSETQ. V was shortened by 5 bases and J by 7 bases, with 21 bases between the two germline ends. CDR3 length equals 16 residues. The CDR3 reads CASRTLGNEGREKLFF. CDR3 coding DNA: TGCGCCAGCAGAACCCTAGGGAATGAAGGGCGTGAAAAACTGTTTTTT.

The chain has TRBV20-1 and TRBJ2-3; D not certain. The length of the CDR3 is 12 residues. V was clipped by 0 bases and J by 6 bases, with 7 bases between them. Per germline, CDR1 DFQATT and CDR2 SNEGSKA (reference sequence). CDR3 sequence reads: CSARDKPDTQYF. The CDR3 region has the DNA TGCAGTGCTAGAGATAAACCGGATACGCAGTATTTT.

This clonotype was detected only a few times. The chain combines TRBV6-5 with TRBJ2-7, with TRBD2 as a possible D gene (5 bases). CDR1 MNHEY and CDR2 SVGAGI come from the germline V gene. The CDR3 totals 14 residues. V was shortened by 7 bases and J by 0 bases, with 13 bases between the two germline ends. The DNA for the CDR3 is TGTGCCAGCACTAGCCTTATCGACTCCTACGAGCAGTACTTC. It yields the protein CASTSLIDSYEQYF.

In its sample, this clonotype was seen a few times. V is TRBV14 and J is TRBJ2-7; 8 nucleotides agree with TRBD1. This CDR3 region has 18 residues. Germline V gene data show CDR1 as SGHDN and CDR2 as FVKESK. J gave up 0 bases and V 4 bases, and 14 bases lay outside the gene matches. CDR3 sequence reads: CASSRETGALLNSYEQYF. DNA for the CDR3: TGTGCCAGCAGCCGCGAGACAGGGGCGCTCCTAAACTCCTACGAGCAGTACTTC.